The T cell receptor beta chain described here comes from a study of control samples from healthy donors and cancer patients. The data were produced by immunoSEQ multiplex PCR, yet TCRdb's version contains in-frame clones alone and is incomplete. The profile covers fewer than 100,000 clones, with roughly four fifths appearing a single time and approximately 9.8% taken by the ten largest. The V gene lost 3 bases and the J gene lost 4 bases, with 11 bases spanning the gap. The CDR3 covers 14 residues. Germline CDR1 reads SGHNT; CDR2 reads YENEEA. The gene calls are TRBV11-3 and TRBJ2-3; D gene unclear. This sequence was found in a woman aged 60-75 years in good health. Source material: blood. The CDR3 spells CASSFLGSPDTQYF. The CDR3 region has the DNA TGTGCCAGCAGCTTCTTGGGCTCCCCAGATACGCAGTATTTT. Variable domain in full (rest from reference TRBV11-3 and TRBJ2-3): EAGVVQSPRYKIIEKKQPVAFWCNPISGHNTLYWYLQNLGQGPELLIRYENEEAVDDSQLPKDRFSAERLKGVDSTLKIQPAELGDSAVYLCASSFLGSPDTQYFGPGTRLTVL.